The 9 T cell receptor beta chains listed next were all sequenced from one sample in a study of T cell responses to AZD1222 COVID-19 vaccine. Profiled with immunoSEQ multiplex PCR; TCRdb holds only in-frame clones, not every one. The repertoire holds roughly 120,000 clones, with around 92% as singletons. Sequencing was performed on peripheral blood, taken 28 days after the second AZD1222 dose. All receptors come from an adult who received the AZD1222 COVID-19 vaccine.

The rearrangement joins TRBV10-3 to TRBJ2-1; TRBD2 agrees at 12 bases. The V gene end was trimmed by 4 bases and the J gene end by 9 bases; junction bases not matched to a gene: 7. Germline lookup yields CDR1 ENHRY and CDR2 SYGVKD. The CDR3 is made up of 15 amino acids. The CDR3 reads CAISAASGRESEQFF. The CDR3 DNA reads TGTGCCATCAGTGCGGCTAGCGGGAGGGAAAGTGAGCAGTTCTTC.

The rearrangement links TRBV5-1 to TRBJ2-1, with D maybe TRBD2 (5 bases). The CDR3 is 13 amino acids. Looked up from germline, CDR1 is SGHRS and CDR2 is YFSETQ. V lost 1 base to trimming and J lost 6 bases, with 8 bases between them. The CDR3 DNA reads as TGCGCCAGCAGCTTGCTGGGAGTCAATGAGCAGTTCTTC. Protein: CASSLLGVNEQFF.

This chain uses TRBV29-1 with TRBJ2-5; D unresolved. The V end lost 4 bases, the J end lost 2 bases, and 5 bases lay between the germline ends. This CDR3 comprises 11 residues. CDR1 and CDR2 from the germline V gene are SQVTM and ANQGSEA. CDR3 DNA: TGCAGCGTTGCTCTTCAAGAGACCCAGTACTTC. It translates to CSVALQETQYF.

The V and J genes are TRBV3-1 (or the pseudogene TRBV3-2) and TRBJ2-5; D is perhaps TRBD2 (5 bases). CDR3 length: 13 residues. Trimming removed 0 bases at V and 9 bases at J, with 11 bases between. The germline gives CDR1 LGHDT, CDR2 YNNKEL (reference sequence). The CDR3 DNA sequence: TGTGCCAGCAGCCAAGATAGCATGGGAGCCCAGTACTTC. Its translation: CASSQDSMGAQYF.

Here the CDR3 reads CASSLSTSGVSYEQYF. As DNA, the CDR3 is TGTGCCAGCAGCTTATCAACTAGCGGGGTCTCCTACGAGCAGTACTTC. The rearrangement uses TRBV7-9 and TRBJ2-7; TRBD2 matches 10 bases. This CDR3 region has 16 residues. Per the germline V gene, CDR1 is SEHNR and CDR2 is FQNEAQ (reference sequence). After removal of 2 bases from V and 0 bases from J, the junction contained 4 bases not matched to a gene.

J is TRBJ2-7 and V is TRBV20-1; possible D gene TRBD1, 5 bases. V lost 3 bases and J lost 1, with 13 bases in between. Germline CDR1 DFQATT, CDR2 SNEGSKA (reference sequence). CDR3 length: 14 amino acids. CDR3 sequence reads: CSASVYRRSYEQYF. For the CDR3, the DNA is TGCAGTGCTAGTGTTTACAGGAGATCCTACGAGCAGTACTTC.

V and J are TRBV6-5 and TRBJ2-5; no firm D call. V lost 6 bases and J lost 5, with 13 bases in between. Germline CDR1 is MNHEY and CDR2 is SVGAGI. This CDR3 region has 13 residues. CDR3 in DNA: TGTGCCAGCAGCCTAGGCCCTAGGGAGACCCAGTACTTC. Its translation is CASSLGPRETQYF.

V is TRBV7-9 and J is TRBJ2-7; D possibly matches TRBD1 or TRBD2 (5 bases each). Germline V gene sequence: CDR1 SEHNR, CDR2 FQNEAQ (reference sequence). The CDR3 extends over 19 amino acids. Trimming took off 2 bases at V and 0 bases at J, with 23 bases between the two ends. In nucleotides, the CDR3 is TGTGCCAGCAGCTTATTCGGTCGGGGTCCTGGGGCGCTCTCCTACGAGCAGTACTTC. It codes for CASSLFGRGPGALSYEQYF.

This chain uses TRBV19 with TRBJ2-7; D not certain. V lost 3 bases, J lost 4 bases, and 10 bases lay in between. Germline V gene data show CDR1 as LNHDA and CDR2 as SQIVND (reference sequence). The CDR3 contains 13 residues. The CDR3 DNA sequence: TGTGCCAGTAGTATCGGCATGGGTTACGAGCAGTACTTC. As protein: CASSIGMGYEQYF.